This record looks at one T cell receptor beta chain sequence and its context. Compared with the rest of its sample, this clone is large (0.1 to 1%). The target of this receptor is not known. Per-base quality was not reported, and no clone a single base away is much larger than it. These data belong to a study of PD-1 blockade in classical Hodgkin lymphoma (TCRdb year 2020). As for the study more broadly: Nivolumab dosing was 3 mg/kg intravenously every 2 weeks, continuing until either disease progression or unacceptable toxicity. The study used TCR beta sequencing and CyTOF to define a peripheral blood immune signature of response to PD-1 blockade in classical Hodgkin lymphoma.

Genomic DNA was extracted with the Qiagen DNeasy kit from unsorted PBMCs and from negatively selected CD4+ and CD8+ fractions. TCR beta CDR3 regions were amplified by immunoSEQ multiplex PCR using primers annealing to V and J segments. A synthetic immune receptor repertoire was used to minimize amplification bias, and any remaining bias was removed computationally after sequencing. For the original study's pipeline: Custom Python scripts were used to quantify repertoire diversity as the Shannon entropy index. The unsorted, CD4+ and CD8+ repertoires were each analyzed separately, with the exception of combined analyses, where CD4+ and CD8+ sequences were merged in silico. A clone counted as expanded when the clone's frequency after treatment rose at least 2-fold relative to C1D1, and clones undetected at baseline were given a pseudocount of 0.5. Singleton clones were defined as clones with 0 or 1 copy at C1D1, and non-singleton clones were defined as clones with 2 or more copies. By matching protein sequences in sorted samples from the same patient, clones expanded in unsorted samples were annotated as CD4+, CD8+ or unknown. Wilcoxon tests on paired samples were used to test diversity changes from C1D1 to C4D1. The immuneACCESS repertoire file appears here via TCRdb, limited to in-frame rearrangements. These files lack a portion of the clones; in checked studies, under half of the deficit traces to unresolved V genes, and the cause of the others is not known. V and J calls and clone size are as listed in that table; D and trimming were resolved from the DNA. Within this sample are thousands of clones, with around 72% of them counted one time only. The ten largest make up approximately 35% of the sample.

The junction shows trimming of 8 bases on V and 0 bases on J, plus 8 bases between the germline ends. Inclusive of the bounding cysteine and phenylalanine, the CDR3 is 13 residues long. The kept DNA is CDR3 alone, 39 bases in frame from the first base. The germline V gene (reference sequence) yields LNHDA for CDR1 and SQIVND for CDR2. What this sample's time point label stands for: cycle 4 day 1 (C4D1), after five to seven weeks of nivolumab. Every trial patient had relapsed after autologous stem cell transplantation, and cohorts A, B and C differed in prior brentuximab vedotin exposure. A Miltenyi CD8+ T cell isolation kit was used for magnetic negative selection to purify CD8+ T cells from thawed PBMCs. A total of over 50 patients with relapsed/refractory classical Hodgkin lymphoma made up the trial cohort, and each patient's best overall response was complete response, partial response or progressive disease. In the multi-cohort phase II CheckMate 205 trial, trial patients received single-agent nivolumab. An independent review committee assessed best overall response by applying the 2007 International Working Group response criteria. Trial PBMCs were collected immediately before nivolumab initiation (C1D1) and during therapy at cycle 2 day 1 and cycle 4 day 1. Peripheral blood was collected in 8 mL Vacutainer Cell Preparation Tubes, from which PBMCs were isolated by centrifugation and then cryopreserved. Purified CD4+ and CD8+ fractions were prepared only for cases in which an additional PBMC sample was available. Magnetically labelled cells were removed on LS columns in a quadroMACS separator, and the flow-through was retained as the purified fraction.

The paper's findings and limits, for the study overall: Baseline TCR diversity was reported to be lower in newly diagnosed patients than in healthy donors, and even lower in relapsed/refractory patients. The study was limited to a single clinical trial cohort, and causes of repertoire differences, possibly disease activity or prior therapy, remained undefined. Diversity was lower in patients who began nivolumab less than 1 year after ASCT, so these patients were left out of later analyses to avoid confounding by immune reconstitution. Baseline diversity similar to that of newly diagnosed patients was observed in trial patients achieving complete response, whereas significantly lower diversity was observed in partial responders and progressors. CD4+ but not CD8+ TCR diversity rose significantly by C4D1 (p=0.0027 vs p=0.16), most apparent in complete responders (p=0.02).

Recombination linked TRBV19 to TRBJ1-5, with the D gene too uncertain to name. The input for sequencing was CD8+ T cells from blood, taken before the fourth cycle of nivolumab. This receptor was taken from a human donor with classical Hodgkin lymphoma. The CDR3 in this case is CASGRTSNQPQHF. The bases read TGTGCCAGTGGCAGAACTAGCAATCAGCCCCAGCATTTT.